The 31 T cell receptor beta chains below all came from one sample that was sequenced in a study of OX40 agonist ivuxolimab in advanced cancers. The method was immunoSEQ multiplex PCR; TCRdb's version includes in-frame clones alone and lacks a portion of them. The table shows 100,000 or so clones, with more than 90% occurring only once. This specimen was CD4+ or CD8+ T cells sorted from blood, taken in a trial of the OX40 agonist ivuxolimab. The receptors here all came from an adult with an advanced solid tumor such as melanoma, head and neck, liver or kidney cancer.

The genes are TRBV6-5 and TRBJ2-7; 8 positions agree with TRBD2. Germline CDR1 is MNHEY and CDR2 is SVGAGI. With 8 bases clipped from V and 3 bases from J, the junction kept 6 bases outside the gene matches. This CDR3 is built from 13 residues. CDR3 in amino acids: CASRPGGGYEQYF. In DNA, the CDR3 is TGTGCCAGCCGCCCCGGGGGGGGCTACGAGCAGTACTTC.

V usage is TRBV13 and J usage is TRBJ1-1; D perhaps matches TRBD1 (5 bases). The germline V and J ends were trimmed by 3 bases and 0 bases, with 8 bases remaining between them. The germline V gene has CDR1 PRHDT and CDR2 FYEKMQ (reference sequence). The CDR3 has 14 residues. The CDR3 is CASSFLQVNTEAFF. As DNA, the CDR3 is TGTGCCAGCAGCTTTCTACAGGTGAACACTGAAGCTTTCTTT.

The rearrangement joins TRBV9 to TRBJ1-1; maybe TRBD1 (6 bases). V lost 0 bases and J lost 3, with 9 bases in between. Looked up from germline, CDR1 is SGDLS and CDR2 is YYNGEE. This CDR3 has 14 residues. The CDR3 protein is CASSVDEGDTEAFF. The CDR3, as DNA: TGTGCCAGCAGCGTAGATGAGGGGGACACTGAAGCTTTCTTT.

The rearrangement uses TRBV5-6 and TRBJ2-6, with no clear D. V was pared by 5 bases and J by 0 bases, with 6 bases between. CDR1 and CDR2 (germline): SGHDT, YYEEEE. The CDR3 loop spans 14 amino acids. The CDR3 sequence: CASSWLSGANVLTF. The DNA for the CDR3 is TGTGCCAGCAGTTGGCTCTCTGGGGCCAACGTCCTGACTTTC.

V gene TRBV4-1 combines with J gene TRBJ2-7, with D possibly matching TRBD2 (5 bases). Germline lookup yields CDR1 MGHRA and CDR2 YSYEKL. The CDR3 totals 13 residues. Trimming removed 4 bases at V and 3 bases at J, with 10 bases between. In DNA, the CDR3 is TGCGCCAGCAGCCTCGGACGGGGCTACGAGCAGTACTTC. The encoded protein is CASSLGRGYEQYF.

The V gene is TRBV14, the J gene TRBJ2-7; D uncertain. CDR3 length: 11 amino acids. V was trimmed by 4 bases and J by 2 bases, leaving 3 bases between them. Germline V gene lookup returns CDR1 SGHDN and CDR2 FVKESK. CDR3 in DNA: TGTGCCAGCAGCCTAACCTACGAGCAGTACTTC. It specifies CASSLTYEQYF.

Worth noting for this clone: Additional DNA sequences in this sample encode the identical CDR3. V gene TRBV27 combines with J gene TRBJ1-2; 8 nucleotides match TRBD1. CDR1 is MNHEY and CDR2 is SMNVEV in the germline V gene (reference sequence). CDR3 length equals 13 residues. With V trimmed by 5 bases and J by 4 bases, 3 bases remained unmatched. The chain's CDR3 is CASSLTGGYGYTF. The CDR3 DNA reads as TGTGCCAGCAGTCTTACAGGGGGCTATGGCTACACCTTC.

The J gene is TRBJ2-3, the V gene TRBV10-3, with TRBD2 matching over 11 bases. Germline CDR1 reads ENHRY; CDR2 reads SYGVKD. The CDR3 has 15 residues. J was trimmed by 5 bases and V by 3 bases; bases with no gene match: 4. The CDR3 spells CAISDGGLAGDTQYF. The CDR3, as DNA: TGTGCCATCAGTGACGGCGGACTAGCGGGAGATACGCAGTATTTT.

The table lists this clone with a count of one. V usage is TRBV30 and J usage is TRBJ2-7; D call uncertain. CDR1 is GTSNPN and CDR2 is SVGIG in the germline V gene (reference sequence). The CDR3 sequence is 14 residues long. Trimming shortened V by 2 bases and J by 1 base, and 12 bases separated the two germline ends. The CDR3 DNA reads TGTGCCTGGAGTTATGACACCCAGTCCTACGAGCAGTACTTC. Its translation is CAWSYDTQSYEQYF.

The gene calls are TRBV10-3 and TRBJ1-4; D gene uncertain. V was trimmed by 0 bases and J by 6 bases, leaving 14 bases between them. The CDR3 is made up of 16 amino acids. Germline CDR1 ENHRY, CDR2 SYGVKD. CDR3 protein: CAISESLATRHEKLFF. CDR3 nucleotide sequence: TGTGCCATCAGTGAGTCACTTGCCACACGACATGAAAAACTGTTTTTT.

This chain links TRBV5-1 with TRBJ1-1, with 8 positions matching TRBD1. V shed 4 bases and J 3 bases; nucleotides not matched to a gene: 5. Germline CDR1 reads SGHRS; CDR2 reads YFSETQ. CDR3 length: 14 residues. The CDR3 DNA is TGCGCCAGCAGCGAACGACAGGGGTACACTGAAGCTTTCTTT. This translates into CASSERQGYTEAFF.

The CDR3 bases are TGTGCCAGCAGCTTGGAAAGACTAGCGGGAGGTACCGGGGAGCTGTTTTTT. It encodes CASSLERLAGGTGELFF. The chain uses TRBV5-8 and TRBJ2-2, with 13 bases that match TRBD2. The CDR3 contains 17 residues. Germline V lookup: CDR1 SGHTS, CDR2 YDEGEE. V lost 0 bases and J lost 5; bases outside the gene matches: 4.

This chain connects TRBV7-9 to TRBJ2-7; 15 bases align to TRBD2. Unmatched junction bases numbered 11, after V lost 5 bases and J lost 6 bases. Looked up from germline, CDR1 is SEHNR and CDR2 is FQNEAQ (reference sequence). The CDR3 contains 17 residues. The CDR3 loop is CASSQGLAGGSLTEQYF. As DNA, the CDR3 is TGTGCCAGCAGCCAGGGACTAGCGGGAGGTTCGCTCACCGAGCAGTACTTC.

The chain recombines TRBV6-6 with TRBJ2-1, with TRBD1 matching over 7 bases. The V gene end was trimmed by 8 bases and the J gene end by 0 bases; junction bases not matched to a gene: 7. The CDR3 is made up of 15 amino acids. Germline V lookup: CDR1 MNHNY, CDR2 SVGAGI (reference sequence). The CDR3 here is CASSDRAPSYNEQFF. CDR3 nucleotides: TGTGCCAGCTCCGACAGGGCTCCCTCCTACAATGAGCAGTTCTTC.

V usage is TRBV29-1 and J usage is TRBJ2-1; the match to TRBD1 covers 8 bases. Trimming cost V 5 bases and J 8 bases; bases outside gene matches: 11. Looked up from germline, CDR1 is SQVTM and CDR2 is ANQGSEA. The CDR3 sequence is 14 residues long. The CDR3 DNA reads TGCAGCGTTTGGGGACAGGTCTCGGTTGATGAGCAGTTCTTC. It encodes CSVWGQVSVDEQFF.

This clone has only one observation. Here the CDR3 DNA reads TGTGCCAGCAGTACCGGGACGTCTCACCTGGGGGAAAAACTGTTTTTT. Encoded protein: CASSTGTSHLGEKLFF. The rearrangement uses TRBV6-6 and TRBJ1-4, with D tentatively TRBD1 (5 bases). CDR3 length equals 16 residues. The germline V gene has CDR1 MNHNY and CDR2 SVGAGI (reference sequence). The ends were cut back, 5 bases at V and 8 bases at J, with 21 bases in the middle.

About this clone itself: The DNA is left out, because the CDR3 cannot be placed on it with certainty; the CDR3 is given as TCRdb lists it. The V and J genes are TRBV5-1 and TRBJ1-1; no DNA check was done on the table's D call, TRBD1. Including both end residues, the CDR3 is 12 amino acids long. The germline CDR1 and CDR2 sequences are SGHRS and YFSETQ. CDR3 loop: CASSLVGTGIFF.

The chain employs TRBV13 and TRBJ2-3; 16 bases match TRBD2. With 5 bases clipped from V and 6 bases from J, the junction kept 2 bases outside the gene matches. The CDR3 contains 15 residues. Per germline, CDR1 PRHDT and CDR2 FYEKMQ (reference sequence). CDR3 coding DNA: TGTGCCAGCAGCCAGGGACTAGCGGGAGGGGATACGCAGTATTTT. Its protein product is CASSQGLAGGDTQYF.

As regards this clone: Other nucleotide sequences in the sample specify the same CDR3. The J gene is TRBJ2-4, the V gene TRBV5-1; D assignment may be TRBD1 or TRBD2 (5 bases each). CDR3 length equals 12 residues. Germline assignment: CDR1 SGHRS and CDR2 YFSETQ. V was clipped by 0 bases and J by 8 bases, with 6 bases between them. The chain's CDR3 is CASSLVGDIQYF. CDR3 nucleotide sequence: TGCGCCAGCAGCTTGGTGGGGGACATTCAGTACTTC. Together with reference TRBV5-1 and TRBJ2-4, the CDR3 gives the full variable domain: KAGVTQTPRYLIKTRGQQVTLSCSPISGHRSVSWYQQTPGQGLQFLFEYFSETQRNKGNFPGRFSGRQFSNSRSEMNVSTLELGDSALYLCASSLVGDIQYFGAGTRLSVL.

This rearrangement joins TRBV4-1 to TRBJ1-1; the D gene is possibly TRBD1 (5 bases). This CDR3 has 16 residues. The germline CDR1 and CDR2 sequences are MGHRA and YSYEKL. V gave up 2 bases and J gave up 1 base, with 14 bases separating them. CDR3 sequence (DNA): TGCGCCAGCAGCCAATCGGCACCGGGACGGAACACTGAAGCTTTCTTT. It translates to CASSQSAPGRNTEAFF.

The chain couples TRBV29-1 to TRBJ1-5; D remains ambiguous. With 4 bases removed from V and 5 bases from J, the gap between germline ends came to 3 bases. The germline V gene has CDR1 SQVTM and CDR2 ANQGSEA. The CDR3 totals 10 residues. CDR3 bases: TGCAGCGTTGGAGATCAGCCCCAGCATTTT. Its translation: CSVGDQPQHF.

The V gene is TRBV2, the J gene TRBJ1-5; maybe TRBD1 (5 bases). Trimming left V 5 bases short and J 4 bases short, with 15 bases between. Germline CDR1 reads SNHLY; CDR2 reads FYNNEI. This CDR3 is built from 15 residues. Written as DNA, the CDR3 is TGTGCCAGCAGTTCCCTAGGGACTCGAAATCAGCCCCAGCATTTT. Amino acids: CASSSLGTRNQPQHF.

The chain is built from TRBV10-3 and TRBJ2-1; TRBD2 is a possible D gene (7 bases). The CDR3 spans 12 residues. Trimming cost V 9 bases and J 5 bases, with 11 bases left between them. Germline V CDR1 and CDR2: ENHRY, SYGVKD. CDR3 DNA sequence: TGTGCCATTGAGGGGGGGGACAATGAGCAGTTCTTC. Its protein product is CAIEGGDNEQFF.

The chain couples TRBV7-8 to TRBJ2-7; 9 bases agree with TRBD2. The CDR3 is 13 residues long. V was clipped by 5 bases and J by 3 bases; unmatched bases: 2. Germline loops: CDR1 SGHVS, CDR2 FQNEAQ. CDR3 in amino acids: CASSRTSDYEQYF. The CDR3 bases are TGTGCCAGCAGCCGGACTAGCGACTACGAGCAGTACTTC.

This rearrangement joins TRBV27 to TRBJ1-2; D is unclear. Trimming took off 1 base at V and 6 bases at J, with 6 bases between the two ends. CDR3 length equals 12 residues. Germline CDR1 MNHEY, CDR2 SMNVEV (reference sequence). The CDR3 sequence is CASSLYGNGYTF. The CDR3 DNA is TGTGCCAGCAGTTTATACGGGAATGGCTACACCTTC.

In this sample, this clone turned up once. V gene TRBV9 combines with J gene TRBJ2-3; 9 bases match TRBD1. Trimming took 2 bases from V and 2 from J; bases not matched to a gene: 3. Germline V gives CDR1 SGDLS, CDR2 YYNGEE. CDR3 length: 15 amino acids. CDR3 loop: CASSVGTGTTDTQYF. CDR3 bases: TGTGCCAGCAGCGTTGGGACAGGGACCACAGATACGCAGTATTTT.

V is TRBV6-5 and J is TRBJ2-1; TRBD1 aligns across 8 bases. This CDR3 is 12 amino acids long. Trimming removed 11 bases from V and 6 bases from J; junction bases left unmatched: 6. Germline lookup yields CDR1 MNHEY and CDR2 SVGAGI. The chain's CDR3 is CAGRTGTNEQFF. In nucleotides, the CDR3 is TGTGCCGGGAGGACAGGGACCAATGAGCAGTTCTTC.

This rearrangement joins TRBV7-9 to TRBJ2-5; the D gene is possibly TRBD1 (6 bases). Germline V gene sequence: CDR1 SEHNR, CDR2 FQNEAQ (reference sequence). The CDR3 extends over 14 amino acids. Trimming removed 5 bases at V and 5 bases at J, with 15 bases between. The CDR3 DNA is TGTGCCAGCAGCCCAAGAACAGGGCCGGAGACCCAGTACTTC. Translation gives CASSPRTGPETQYF.

The J gene is TRBJ1-1, the V gene TRBV6-1; D might be TRBD1 (5 bases). V lost 0 bases, J lost 1 base, and 6 bases lay in between. The length of the CDR3 is 14 residues. CDR1 and CDR2 (germline): MNHNS, SASEGT. The DNA for the CDR3 is TGTGCCAGCAGTGAAGCGGGGGGGAACACTGAAGCTTTCTTT. Protein sequence: CASSEAGGNTEAFF.

V gene TRBV2 combines with J gene TRBJ1-1; 7 nucleotides agree with TRBD1. The CDR3 has 15 amino acids. From germline, CDR1 is SNHLY and CDR2 FYNNEI. V was clipped by 10 bases and J by 1 base; unmatched bases: 12. In DNA form, the CDR3 reads TGTGCCACTATGATTAACAGGGGATCGAACACTGAAGCTTTCTTT. Amino acid sequence: CATMINRGSNTEAFF.

The J gene is TRBJ1-6, the V gene TRBV19; D not certain. The ends were cut back, 5 bases at V and 10 bases at J, with 9 bases in the middle. The CDR3 is 12 amino acids. Germline V CDR1 and CDR2: LNHDA, SQIVND (reference sequence). The DNA of the CDR3 is TGTGCCAGTAGTTTGGGCCTCTCACCCCTCCACTTT. It encodes CASSLGLSPLHF.